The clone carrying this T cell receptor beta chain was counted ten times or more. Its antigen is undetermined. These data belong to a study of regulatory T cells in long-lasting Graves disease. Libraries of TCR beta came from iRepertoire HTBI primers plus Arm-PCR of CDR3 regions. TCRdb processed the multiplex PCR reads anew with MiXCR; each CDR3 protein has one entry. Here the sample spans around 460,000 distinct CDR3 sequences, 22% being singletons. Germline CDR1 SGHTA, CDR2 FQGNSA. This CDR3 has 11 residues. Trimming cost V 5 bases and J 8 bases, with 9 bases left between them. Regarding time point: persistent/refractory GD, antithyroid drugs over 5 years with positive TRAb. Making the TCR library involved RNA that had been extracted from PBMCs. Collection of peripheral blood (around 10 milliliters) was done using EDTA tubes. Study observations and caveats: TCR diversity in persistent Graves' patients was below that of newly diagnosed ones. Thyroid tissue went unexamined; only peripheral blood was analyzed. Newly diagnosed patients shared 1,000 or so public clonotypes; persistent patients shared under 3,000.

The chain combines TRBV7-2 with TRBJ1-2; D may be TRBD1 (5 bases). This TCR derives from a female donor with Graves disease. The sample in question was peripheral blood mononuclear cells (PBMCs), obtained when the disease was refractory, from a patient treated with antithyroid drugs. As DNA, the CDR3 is TGTGCCAGCAGCCGGGGGTACGGCTACACCTTC. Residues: CASSRGYGYTF.